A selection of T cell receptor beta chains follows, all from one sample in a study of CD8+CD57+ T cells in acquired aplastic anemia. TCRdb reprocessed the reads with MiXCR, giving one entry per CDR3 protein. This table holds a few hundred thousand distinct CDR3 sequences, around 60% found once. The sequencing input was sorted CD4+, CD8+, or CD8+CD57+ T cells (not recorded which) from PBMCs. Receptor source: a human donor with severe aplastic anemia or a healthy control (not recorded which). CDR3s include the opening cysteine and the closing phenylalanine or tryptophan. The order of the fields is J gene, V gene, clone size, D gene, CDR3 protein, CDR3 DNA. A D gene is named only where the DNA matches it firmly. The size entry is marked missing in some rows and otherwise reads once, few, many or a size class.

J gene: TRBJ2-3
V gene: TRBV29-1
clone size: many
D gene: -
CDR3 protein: CSSRRGMGTDTQYF
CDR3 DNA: TGCAGCTCCCGGAGGGGGATGGGCACAGATACGCAGTATTTT

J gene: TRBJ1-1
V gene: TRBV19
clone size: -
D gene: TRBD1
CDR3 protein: CASSIALGQTEAFF
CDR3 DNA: TGTGCCAGTAGTATAGCCTTGGGACAGACTGAAGCTTTCTTT

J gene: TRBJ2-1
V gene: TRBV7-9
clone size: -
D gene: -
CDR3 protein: CASSLRVNVDEQFF
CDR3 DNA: TGTGCCAGCAGCCTCCGAGTAAATGTAGATGAGCAGTTCTTC

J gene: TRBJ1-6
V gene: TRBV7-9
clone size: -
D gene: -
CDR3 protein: CASTPSGDNSPLHF
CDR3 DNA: TGTGCCAGCACCCCCTCAGGAGATAATTCACCCCTCCACTTT

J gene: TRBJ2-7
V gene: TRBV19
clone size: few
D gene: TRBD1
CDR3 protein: CASSPGQGGRQYF
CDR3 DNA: TGTGCCAGTAGTCCGGGACAGGGGGGTCGGCAGTACTTC

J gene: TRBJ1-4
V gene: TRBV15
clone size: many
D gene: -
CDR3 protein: CATSRDRELGEKLFF
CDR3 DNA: TGTGCCACCAGCAGAGATCGGGAATTGGGCGAAAAACTGTTTTTT

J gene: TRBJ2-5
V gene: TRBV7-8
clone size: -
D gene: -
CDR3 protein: CASRAGTPVRETQYF
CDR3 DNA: TGTGCCAGCAGGGCCGGGACACCCGTTCGGGAGACCCAGTACTTC

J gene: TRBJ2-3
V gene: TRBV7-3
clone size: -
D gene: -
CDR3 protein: CASRLQTSGTDTQYF
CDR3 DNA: TGTGCCAGCAGGCTACAGACAAGCGGCACAGATACGCAGTATTTT

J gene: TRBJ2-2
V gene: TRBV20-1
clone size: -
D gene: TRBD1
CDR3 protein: CSAATGRDTGELFF
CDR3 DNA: TGCAGTGCGGCGACAGGGAGAGACACCGGGGAGCTGTTTTTT

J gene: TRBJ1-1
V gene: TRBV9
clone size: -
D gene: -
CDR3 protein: CASSFDWNTGAFF
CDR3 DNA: TGTGCCAGCAGCTTCGACTGGAACACTGGAGCTTTCTTT

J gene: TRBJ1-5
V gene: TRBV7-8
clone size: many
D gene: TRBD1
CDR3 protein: CASSPRDRDIKSNQPQHF
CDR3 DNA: TGTGCCAGCAGCCCCCGTGACAGGGACATCAAGAGCAATCAGCCCCAGCATTTT

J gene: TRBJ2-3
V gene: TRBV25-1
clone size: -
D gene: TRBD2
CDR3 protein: CASALITSGDTDTQYF
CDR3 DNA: TGTGCCAGTGCCCTAATCACTAGCGGGGATACAGATACGCAGTATTTT

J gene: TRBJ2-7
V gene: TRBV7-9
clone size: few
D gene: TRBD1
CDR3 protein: CASSSGRSTGDYEQYF
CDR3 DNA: TGTGCCAGCAGCTCAGGTAGATCGACAGGGGACTACGAGCAGTACTTC

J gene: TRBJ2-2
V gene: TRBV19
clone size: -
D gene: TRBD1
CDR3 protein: CASSPWTGSTGELFF
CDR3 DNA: TGTGCCAGTAGTCCCTGGACAGGGAGCACCGGGGAGCTGTTTTTT

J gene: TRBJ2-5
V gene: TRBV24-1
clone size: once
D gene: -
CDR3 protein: CATRGPSRETQYF
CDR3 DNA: TGTGCCACCAGAGGCCCCAGTCGGGAGACCCAGTACTTC

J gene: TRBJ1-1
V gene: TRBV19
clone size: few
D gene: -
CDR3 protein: CASSTGRWGENTEAFF
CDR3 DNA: TGTGCCAGTAGTACGGGACGGTGGGGAGAGAACACTGAAGCTTTCTTT

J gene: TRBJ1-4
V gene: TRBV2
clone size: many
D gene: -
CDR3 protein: CASSVSQLNEKLFF
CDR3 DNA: TGTGCCAGCAGTGTTTCGCAGCTAAATGAAAAACTGTTTTTT

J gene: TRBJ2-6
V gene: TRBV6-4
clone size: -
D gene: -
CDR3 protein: CASSEGGSAANVLTF
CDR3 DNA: TGTGCCAGCAGTGAAGGGGGGTCTGCGGCCAACGTCCTGACTTTC

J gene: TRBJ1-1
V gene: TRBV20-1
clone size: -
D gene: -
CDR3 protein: CSASSGNTEAFF
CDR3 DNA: TGCAGTGCTAGTTCCGGGAACACTGAAGCTTTCTTT

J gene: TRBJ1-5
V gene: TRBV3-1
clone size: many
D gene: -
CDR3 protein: CASSQEAGLTSGPQHF
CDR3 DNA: TGTGCCAGCAGCCAAGAGGCAGGCCTTACCTCAGGGCCCCAGCATTTT

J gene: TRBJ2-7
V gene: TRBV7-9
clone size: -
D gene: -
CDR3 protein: CASSQDLGRKSYEQYF
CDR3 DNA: TGTGCCAGCAGCCAGGATCTCGGGCGGAAGTCCTACGAGCAGTACTTC

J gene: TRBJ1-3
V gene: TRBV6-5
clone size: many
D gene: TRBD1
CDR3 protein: CASSSGTGGLDTIYF
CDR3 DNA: TGTGCCAGCAGCTCCGGGACAGGGGGCTTAGACACCATATATTTT

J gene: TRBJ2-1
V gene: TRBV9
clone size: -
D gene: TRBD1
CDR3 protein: CASSEGTGGFDEQFF
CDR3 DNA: TGTGCCAGCAGCGAGGGGACAGGGGGCTTCGATGAGCAGTTCTTC

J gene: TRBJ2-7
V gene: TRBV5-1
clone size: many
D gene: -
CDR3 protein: CASSDGQYYEQYF
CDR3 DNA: TGCGCCAGCAGCGACGGACAGTACTACGAGCAGTACTTC

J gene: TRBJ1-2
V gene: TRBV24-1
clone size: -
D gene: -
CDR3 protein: CATSDLGLPYGYTF
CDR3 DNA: TGTGCCACCAGTGATTTAGGACTGCCCTATGGCTACACCTTC

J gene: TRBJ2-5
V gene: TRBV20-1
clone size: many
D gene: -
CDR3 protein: CSARLKGETQYF
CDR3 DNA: TGCAGTGCTAGACTAAAGGGGGAGACCCAGTACTTC

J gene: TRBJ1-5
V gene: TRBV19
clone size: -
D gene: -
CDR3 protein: CASKIGQGLHQPQHF
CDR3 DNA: TGTGCCAGTAAGATCGGCCAGGGGCTTCATCAGCCCCAGCATTTT